This TCR beta chain derives from a study of blood T cell repertoires in COVID-19. Study summary: COVID-19 samples, acute and convalescent, were from the United States, Italy and Spain. The analysed material was cDNA or gDNA that came from T cells, B-cell-depleted T cells, or PBMCs.

Original data processing: Amplified reference gene primers provided the basis for estimating nucleated cell counts. Data came from immunoSEQ multiplex PCR; TCRdb stores just in-frame clones and leaves some out. The DNA was the basis for D and trimming; V, J and clone size are from that table. This sample yields some 31,000 clones, of which around 93% are seen a single time; around 9.6% belongs to the top ten. V lost 5 bases and J 6 bases, leaving 16 bases between the germline ends. There are 15 residues in the CDR3. Germline V gives CDR1 SGHTA, CDR2 FQGNSA. The material sequenced was peripheral blood. The clonotype comes from a human donor with active COVID-19. The donor label of this sample is uncertain. This sequence joins TRBV7-2 and TRBJ1-4; maybe TRBD1 (5 bases). CDR3 residues: CASSPRPGGDEKLFF. CDR3 DNA sequence: TGTGCCAGCAGCCCCCGACCAGGAGGGGATGAAAAACTGTTTTTT. The full variable domain, completed using reference TRBV7-2 and TRBJ1-4, is GAGVSQSPSNKVTEKGKDVELRCDPISGHTALYWYRQSLGQGLEFLIYFQGNSAPDKSGLPSDRFSAERTGGSVSTLTIQRTQQEDSAVYLCASSPRPGGDEKLFFGSGTQLSVL.